This paragraph covers one TCR beta chain sequence. Germline-derived CDR1 and CDR2 are MDHEN and SYDVKM. V lost 5 bases and J lost 0, with 19 bases in between. CDR3 length equals 17 residues. This sample is drawn from a study of blood T cell repertoires in COVID-19. Background on the study: Samples representing acute and convalescent COVID-19 were sourced from the United States, Italy and Spain. PBMCs, B-cell-depleted T cells, or T cells were the source of the cDNA or gDNA that made up the material.

Seattle patients were enrolled during active infection and followed longitudinally. In the study's own analysis: The assay estimated nucleated cells by amplifying reference gene primers. Clones were read by immunoSEQ multiplex PCR, and TCRdb kept only the in-frame ones, dropping some. The D gene and trimming were derived from the DNA, and the V and J assignments and clone size from that table. The sample records 180,000 or so clones, about 81% being singletons. The sample was peripheral blood. This sequence originates from a woman older than 75 with COVID-19, enrolled during active disease. This chain uses TRBV28 with TRBJ1-1, with D possibly being TRBD1 (5 bases). The CDR3 region has the DNA TGTGCCAGCAGTCACCATTGGGGCAGGGCAATGAACACTGAAGCTTTCTTT. Translated: CASSHHWGRAMNTEAFF.